The 18 T cell receptor beta chains presented below share a single source sample, sequenced in a study of early T cells in non-severe SARS-CoV-2 infection. MiXCR, run by TCRdb on the 5' RACE reads, gives a single entry per CDR3 protein. The sample includes 35,000 to 50,000 distinct CDR3 sequences, around 23% of them seen just once. Source: whole blood, taken at baseline. These receptors were obtained from an adult who was a healthcare worker with PCR-confirmed SARS-CoV-2 infection or an uninfected control (not recorded which).

This clonotype has just a few counts. This chain joins TRBV11-2 and TRBJ2-7, with D perhaps matching TRBD1 or TRBD2 (6 bases each). Trimming cost V 2 bases and J 5 bases, with 13 bases left between them. The V gene's germline CDR1 is SGHAT and CDR2 FQNNGV. The CDR3 extends over 14 amino acids. CDR3 bases: TGTGCCAGCAGCTTATCTCCGGGGGCTAACGAGCAGTACTTC. Translating it yields CASSLSPGANEQYF.

This clonotype has only a few counts. This chain joins TRBV7-6 and TRBJ2-3, with D unresolved. CDR1 and CDR2 (germline): SGHVS, FNYEAQ. The V end lost 3 bases, the J end lost 2 bases, and 12 bases lay between the germline ends. This CDR3 has 15 amino acids. For the CDR3, the DNA is TGTGCCAGCAGCTTCCCGGACGGAGCCACAGATACGCAGTATTTT. Its translation: CASSFPDGATDTQYF.

This chain uses TRBV14 with TRBJ2-7; TRBD2 matches at 10 bases. Germline values: CDR1 SGHDN, CDR2 FVKESK. The CDR3 is made up of 16 amino acids. V was clipped by 3 bases and J by 1 base; unmatched bases: 6. CDR3 bases: TGTGCCAGCAGCCACGTAGCGGGGGGCCCTTCCTACGAGCAGTACTTC. This encodes CASSHVAGGPSYEQYF.

This chain links TRBV9 with TRBJ2-3, with D possibly being TRBD1 (5 bases). The CDR3 has 16 residues. Between the trimmed V and J ends, which lost 4 bases and 2 bases, there was a span of 17 bases. Germline CDR1 is SGDLS and CDR2 is YYNGEE. The CDR3 DNA sequence: TGTGCCAGCAGCTCCAGTGGGGCCGGATACACAGATACGCAGTATTTT. Translated, it gives CASSSSGAGYTDTQYF.

The genes are TRBV5-1 and TRBJ2-7, with 7 bases identical to TRBD1. Germline CDR1 and CDR2: SGHRS and YFSETQ. This CDR3 contains 14 residues. The V gene end was trimmed by 4 bases and the J gene end by 0 bases; junction bases not matched to a gene: 4. The CDR3 DNA reads as TGCGCCAGCAGCGCACAGGGGAGCTCCTACGAGCAGTACTTC. It encodes CASSAQGSSYEQYF.

V is TRBV10-3 and J is TRBJ1-5; D gene ambiguous. Trimming removed 6 bases at V and 3 bases at J, with 12 bases between. In germline, CDR1 is ENHRY, CDR2 SYGVKD. The CDR3 is 14 amino acids. The CDR3 sequence: CAISPGRYNQPQHF. In DNA form, the CDR3 reads TGTGCCATCAGCCCGGGCCGTTACAATCAGCCCCAGCATTTT.

This clonotype was counted many times. This sequence joins TRBV30 and TRBJ2-2, with 8 bases aligning to TRBD1. Trimming at V came to 4 bases and at J to 3 bases, leaving 7 bases not matched to a gene. The germline gives CDR1 GTSNPN, CDR2 SVGIG (reference sequence). The CDR3 totals 15 residues. Here the CDR3 DNA reads TGTGCCTGGACCCAGGGGGCGAAGGACACCGGGGAGCTGTTTTTT. This sequence encodes CAWTQGAKDTGELFF. Using reference TRBV30 and TRBJ2-2 for the parts outside the CDR3, the full variable domain is SQTIHQWPATLVQPVGSPLSLECTVEGTSNPNLYWYRQAAGRGLQLLFYSVGIGQISSEVPQNLSASRPQDRQFILSSKKLLLSDSGFYLCAWTQGAKDTGELFFGEGSRLTVL.

This rearrangement joins TRBV11-3 to TRBJ2-1, with no clear D. The CDR3 is 11 amino acids. V was clipped by 3 bases and J by 7 bases, with 4 bases between them. Germline CDR1 reads SGHNT; CDR2 reads YENEEA. CDR3 loop: CASSFGNEQFF. The DNA of the CDR3 is TGTGCCAGCAGCTTTGGGAATGAGCAGTTCTTC.

The chain combines TRBV7-6 with TRBJ2-3; D gene unclear. This CDR3 spans 14 amino acids. Trimming stripped 3 bases from V and 2 bases from J, with 9 bases between. Per the germline V gene, CDR1 is SGHVS and CDR2 is FNYEAQ. The CDR3 DNA reads TGTGCCAGCAGCTTCAGCCTTTCCACAGATACGCAGTATTTT. Protein product: CASSFSLSTDTQYF.

The chain is built from TRBV6-1 and TRBJ1-5; D is unclear. V was clipped by 1 base and J by 6 bases, with 10 bases between them. From germline, CDR1 is MNHNS and CDR2 SASEGT. This CDR3 contains 14 residues. CDR3 DNA sequence: TGTGCCAGCAGTGAAGTAACCGGTGGTCAGCCCCAGCATTTT. This gives the protein CASSEVTGGQPQHF.

In its sample, this clonotype was seen a few times. At one boundary the junction diverges from the germline segment, which might be a read error. The chain is built from TRBV7-9 and TRBJ2-7; 7 positions match TRBD1. The length of the CDR3 is 15 residues. The germline gives CDR1 SEHNR, CDR2 FQNEAQ (reference sequence). CDR3 in amino acids: CASSLSRQGSNEQYF. The CDR3 coding sequence is TGTGCCAGCAGCTTAAGCCGACAGGGCTCCAACGAGCAGTACTTC.

This clonotype was found a few times. The genes are TRBV19 and TRBJ1-5; 9 nucleotides agree with TRBD1. The germline V gene has CDR1 LNHDA and CDR2 SQIVND (reference sequence). The V gene end was trimmed by 6 bases and the J gene end by 7 bases; junction bases not matched to a gene: 7. The CDR3 totals 14 residues. CDR3: CASRQGAGRQPQHF. DNA for the CDR3: TGTGCCAGTAGACAGGGGGCAGGGCGGCAGCCCCAGCATTTT. The full variable domain, its missing parts supplied by reference TRBV19 and TRBJ1-5, is DGGITQSPKYLFRKEGQNVTLSCEQNLNHDAMYWYRQDPGQGLRLIYYSQIVNDFQKGDIAEGYSVSREKKESFPLTVTSAQKNPTAFYLCASRQGAGRQPQHFGDGTRLSIL.

The chain combines TRBV12-3 or TRBV12-4 with TRBJ2-5; TRBD2 aligns across 13 bases. The V segment lost 5 bases and the J segment 1 base; nucleotides outside the gene matches: 4. This CDR3 region has 16 residues. In DNA, the CDR3 is TGTGCCAGCAGTGGGACTAGCGGGGTTGGCCAAGAGACCCAGTACTTC. Amino acids: CASSGTSGVGQETQYF.

This clonotype turned up a few times. The chain recombines TRBV7-2 with TRBJ2-1; possibly TRBD2 for D (5 bases). The CDR3 runs to 15 residues. V lost 5 bases and J lost 0, with 11 bases in between. CDR1 and CDR2 (germline): SGHTA, FQGNSA. CDR3 sequence reads: CASSPEGLSYNEQFF. The CDR3 nucleotides are TGTGCCAGCAGCCCCGAGGGCCTCTCCTACAATGAGCAGTTCTTC.

This clonotype was seen only a few times. This chain joins TRBV3-1 and TRBJ1-2; no definite D call. The CDR3 is made up of 12 amino acids. Trimming removed 0 bases from V and 5 bases from J, with 4 bases in between. The germline CDR1 and CDR2 sequences are LGHDT and YNNKEL (reference sequence). The CDR3 loop reads CASSQDEYGYTF. DNA of the CDR3: TGTGCCAGCAGCCAAGACGAGTATGGCTACACCTTC. The full variable domain, completed using reference TRBV3-1 and TRBJ1-2, is DTAVSQTPKYLVTQMGNDKSIKCEQNLGHDTMYWYKQDSKKFLKIMFSYNNKELIINETVPNRFSPKSPDKAHLNLHINSLELGDSAVYFCASSQDEYGYTFGSGTRLTVV.

V usage is TRBV5-1 and J usage is TRBJ1-2, with TRBD1 identical over 9 bases. The CDR3 extends over 14 amino acids. Per germline, CDR1 SGHRS and CDR2 YFSETQ. V shed 4 bases and J 8 bases; nucleotides not matched to a gene: 9. In nucleotides, the CDR3 is TGCGCCAGCAGCCCCGGACGGACAGGGGACGGCTACACCTTC. Protein sequence: CASSPGRTGDGYTF.

This clonotype was seen a handful of times. J is TRBJ2-2 and V is TRBV2, with TRBD1 matching 10 bases. The length of the CDR3 is 16 residues. Germline V CDR1 and CDR2: SNHLY, FYNNEI. Trimming at V came to 6 bases and at J to 2 bases, leaving 6 bases not matched to a gene. The CDR3: CASRIGTGANTGELFF. CDR3 in DNA: TGTGCCAGCAGAATCGGGACAGGGGCCAACACCGGGGAGCTGTTTTTT.

This clonotype was detected many times. The chain links TRBV5-1 to TRBJ1-6, with D maybe TRBD1 (5 bases). CDR1 and CDR2 (germline): SGHRS, YFSETQ. V was cut by 2 bases and J by 7 bases, with 13 bases left in between. CDR3 length: 15 amino acids. The DNA for the CDR3 is TGCGCCAGCAGCTTTACAGGACGAGGGAATTCACCCCTCCACTTT. Residues: CASSFTGRGNSPLHF.